One sample yielded the 19 T cell receptor beta chains listed below, sequenced in a study of T cell repertoires in cytomegalovirus infection. TCRdb reprocessed the reads with MiXCR, giving one entry per CDR3 protein. The table includes 510,000 or so distinct CDR3 sequences, more than 25% detected once. The sequenced sample consisted of PBMCs. The receptors derive from a human donor in good health (CMV status not recorded). Some clones in this sample may be carry-over from other donors' samples.

The chain recombines TRBV28 with TRBJ1-1, with D uncertain. Germline V lookup: CDR1 MDHEN, CDR2 SYDVKM. CDR3 length: 13 residues. V dropped 3 bases and J dropped 1 base, with 6 bases sitting between them. Written as DNA, the CDR3 is TGTGCCAGCAGTTTCAGTGCGAACACTGAAGCTTTCTTT. This gives the protein CASSFSANTEAFF.

The V call is TRBV19, the J call TRBJ2-7, with D tentatively TRBD1 (6 bases). The CDR3 runs 15 residues. V was pared by 5 bases and J by 0 bases, with 14 bases between. Germline-derived CDR1 and CDR2 are LNHDA and SQIVND (reference sequence). The CDR3 coding sequence is TGTGCCAGTAGTGCCTCGGGACACCCCTCCTACGAGCAGTACTTC. It specifies CASSASGHPSYEQYF.

This clonotype was detected many times. The chain carries TRBV20-1 and TRBJ1-6; TRBD1 aligns across 9 bases. With V trimmed by 3 bases and J by 8 bases, 5 bases remained unmatched. Germline CDR1 and CDR2: DFQATT and SNEGSKA (reference sequence). CDR3 length equals 14 residues. Here the CDR3 DNA reads TGCAGTGCTAGGATGAACAGGGGGCATTCACCCCTCCACTTT. Amino acids: CSARMNRGHSPLHF.

This clonotype has only a few counts. The chain joins TRBV7-9 to TRBJ1-5; D not resolved. V was trimmed by 0 bases and J by 6 bases, leaving 12 bases between them. From germline, CDR1 is SEHNR and CDR2 FQNEAQ (reference sequence). The CDR3 length is 15 residues. As DNA, the CDR3 is TGTGCCAGCAGCTTAGCGAACGGGCCGAGTCAGCCCCAGCATTTT. Protein: CASSLANGPSQPQHF.

In its sample, this clonotype was seen a few times. J is TRBJ1-2 and V is TRBV14; D uncertain. Germline CDR1 is SGHDN and CDR2 is FVKESK. The CDR3 has 11 residues. The V and J ends lost 5 bases and 8 bases respectively, with 9 bases between them. The CDR3 protein is CASSSNRGYTF. The DNA of the CDR3 is TGTGCCAGCAGCTCCAACCGCGGCTACACCTTC.

The chain couples TRBV28 to TRBJ2-3; 10 bases line up with TRBD2. The V and J ends lost 4 bases and 2 bases, in that order; junction bases with no gene match: 12. CDR3 size: 18 residues. In germline, CDR1 is MDHEN, CDR2 SYDVKM. The CDR3 spells CASSSYIAGGSFTDTQYF. CDR3 bases: TGTGCCAGCAGTTCCTACATAGCGGGAGGATCCTTCACAGATACGCAGTATTTT. Filled out from reference TRBV28 and TRBJ2-3, the complete variable domain reads DVKVTQSSRYLVKRTGEKVFLECVQDMDHENMFWYRQDPGLGLRLIYFSYDVKMKEKGDIPEGYSVSREKKERFSLILESASTNQTSMYLCASSSYIAGGSFTDTQYFGPGTRLTVL.

This clonotype has a handful of counts. The chain employs TRBV29-1 and TRBJ2-3; D may be TRBD1 or TRBD2 (5 bases each). The V and J ends lost 2 bases and 9 bases respectively, with 12 bases between them. Germline loops: CDR1 SQVTM, CDR2 ANQGSEA. This CDR3 has 12 amino acids. This chain's CDR3 is CSVELGERTQYF. CDR3 bases: TGCAGCGTTGAACTGGGGGAACGGACGCAGTATTTT.

This clonotype was seen many times. The chain joins TRBV7-8 to TRBJ1-5; 10 bases align to TRBD1. CDR3 length: 16 residues. The V gene end was trimmed by 1 base and the J gene end by 3 bases; junction bases not matched to a gene: 3. The germline V gene encodes CDR1 SGHVS and CDR2 FQNEAQ. CDR3 sequence: CASSLGGQGFNQPQHF. The DNA of the CDR3 is TGTGCCAGCAGCTTAGGGGGACAGGGGTTCAATCAGCCCCAGCATTTT.

The chain couples TRBV6-5 to TRBJ2-3; 8 bases match TRBD2. The CDR3 loop spans 11 amino acids. Per the germline V gene, CDR1 is MNHEY and CDR2 is SVGAGI. The V gene end was trimmed by 8 bases and the J gene end by 13 bases; junction bases not matched to a gene: 8. The CDR3 DNA follows: TGTGCCAGCGGGAGCGGGAGTAAGGAGTATTTT. It translates to CASGSGSKEYF.

The rearrangement joins TRBV11-2 to TRBJ1-2; D gene uncertain. CDR3 length equals 14 residues. The V end was cut by 2 bases, the J end by 3 bases, with 10 bases between. Germline CDR1 reads SGHAT; CDR2 reads FQNNGV. CDR3 coding DNA: TGTGCCAGCAGCTTAAATCCCCTCGACTATGGCTACACCTTC. Translated: CASSLNPLDYGYTF.

This clonotype was observed a few times. CDR3 coding DNA: TGTGCCAGCAGTTTTTGGGGGGGCTCTGGAAACACCATATATTTT. Its protein product is CASSFWGGSGNTIYF. The V and J genes are TRBV12-3 or TRBV12-4 and TRBJ1-3; D may be TRBD1 (5 bases). The CDR3 totals 15 residues. V lost 3 bases, J lost 0 bases, and 9 bases lay in between.

This clonotype was picked up a small number of times. The V call is TRBV28, the J call TRBJ2-2, with 7 nucleotides matching TRBD2. The length of the CDR3 is 14 residues. V trimming: 10 bases; J trimming: 5 bases; junction bases outside the gene matches: 10. Germline V gives CDR1 MDHEN, CDR2 SYDVKM. The CDR3, as DNA: TGTGCCACCCGGAGCGGGGCTGGAACCGGGGAGCTGTTTTTT. Translation: CATRSGAGTGELFF. Full variable domain (outside the CDR3, taken from reference TRBV28 and TRBJ2-2): DVKVTQSSRYLVKRTGEKVFLECVQDMDHENMFWYRQDPGLGLRLIYFSYDVKMKEKGDIPEGYSVSREKKERFSLILESASTNQTSMYLCATRSGAGTGELFFGEGSRLTVL.

This clonotype was counted many times. This chain joins TRBV7-2 and TRBJ2-3, with 9 bases matching TRBD1. The CDR3 has 16 amino acids. Trimming at V came to 1 base and at J to 2 bases, leaving 4 bases not matched to a gene. Germline V gene lookup returns CDR1 SGHTA and CDR2 FQGNSA. The CDR3 loop is CASSLGQGESTDTQYF. DNA of the CDR3: TGTGCCAGCAGCTTAGGACAGGGGGAATCCACAGATACGCAGTATTTT. Full variable domain (rest looked up from reference TRBV7-2 and TRBJ2-3): GAGVSQSPSNKVTEKGKDVELRCDPISGHTALYWYRQSLGQGLEFLIYFQGNSAPDKSGLPSDRFSAERTGGSVSTLTIQRTQQEDSAVYLCASSLGQGESTDTQYFGPGTRLTVL.

This clonotype came up a few times. The chain links TRBV6-2 or TRBV6-3 to TRBJ2-7; 10 positions match TRBD2. The V and J ends lost 8 bases and 3 bases, in that order; junction bases with no gene match: 7. Germline V gene sequence: CDR1 MNHEY, CDR2 SVGEGT. This CDR3 has 14 residues. The CDR3 nucleotides read TGTGCCAGCGGCCGAGCGGGAGGGCGCTACGAGCAGTACTTC. Translating gives CASGRAGGRYEQYF.

This clonotype came up a few times. This chain uses TRBV28 with TRBJ1-5; 8 positions match TRBD1. Looked up from germline, CDR1 is MDHEN and CDR2 is SYDVKM. The CDR3 is 15 amino acids. V trimming: 6 bases; J trimming: 6 bases; junction bases outside the gene matches: 10. The CDR3 sequence is CASSLGQGYRQPQHF. In nucleotides, the CDR3 is TGTGCCAGCAGCCTCGGACAGGGATATCGTCAGCCCCAGCATTTT. Based on the CDR3 plus reference TRBV28 and TRBJ1-5, the full variable domain is DVKVTQSSRYLVKRTGEKVFLECVQDMDHENMFWYRQDPGLGLRLIYFSYDVKMKEKGDIPEGYSVSREKKERFSLILESASTNQTSMYLCASSLGQGYRQPQHFGDGTRLSIL.

This clonotype turned up a few times. This CDR3 is CASKSASGRNEQFF. In DNA form, the CDR3 reads TGTGCCAGCAAGTCGGCTAGCGGGAGGAATGAGCAGTTCTTC. The genes are TRBV11-3 and TRBJ2-1; TRBD2 matches 11 bases. V shed 7 bases, J shed 7 bases, and the junction held 6 bases outside the gene matches. The CDR3 loop spans 14 amino acids. CDR1 is SGHNT, CDR2 YENEEA, per germline.

The J gene is TRBJ1-1, the V gene TRBV7-3; no clear D. The CDR3 loop spans 13 amino acids. V was shortened by 6 bases and J by 1 base, with 9 bases between the two germline ends. CDR1 and CDR2 (germline): SGHTA, FQGTGA. CDR3 in amino acids: CASRNGPNTEAFF. The CDR3 DNA reads as TGTGCCAGCAGAAACGGGCCGAACACTGAAGCTTTCTTT.

This clonotype was recorded a few times. V usage is TRBV15 and J usage is TRBJ2-5; tentative D call: TRBD2 (6 bases). Trimming removed 5 bases from V and 4 bases from J, with 14 bases in between. Per germline, CDR1 LNHNV and CDR2 YYDKDF (reference sequence). The CDR3 has 14 residues. DNA of the CDR3: TGTGCCACCAGCGCCCGAGTGGGAGGAGAGACCCAGTACTTC. The encoded protein is CATSARVGGETQYF.

This clonotype has a handful of counts. The chain joins TRBV4-1 to TRBJ2-3; D call uncertain. CDR1 is MGHRA and CDR2 is YSYEKL in the germline V gene. The V and J ends lost 3 bases and 6 bases respectively, with 10 bases between them. CDR3 length equals 13 residues. The CDR3 here is CASSQEYMDTQYF. The CDR3 coding sequence is TGCGCCAGCAGCCAGGAGTATATGGATACGCAGTATTTT.